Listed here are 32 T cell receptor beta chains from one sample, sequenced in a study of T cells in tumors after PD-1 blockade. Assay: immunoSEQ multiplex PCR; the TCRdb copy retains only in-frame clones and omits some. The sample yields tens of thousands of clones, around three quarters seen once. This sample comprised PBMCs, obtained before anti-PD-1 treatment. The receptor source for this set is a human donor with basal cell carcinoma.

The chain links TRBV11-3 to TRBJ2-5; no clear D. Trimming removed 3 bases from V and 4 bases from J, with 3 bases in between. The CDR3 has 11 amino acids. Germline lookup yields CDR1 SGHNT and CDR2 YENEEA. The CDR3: CASSLGETQYF. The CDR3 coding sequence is TGTGCCAGCAGCTTGGGAGAGACCCAGTACTTC. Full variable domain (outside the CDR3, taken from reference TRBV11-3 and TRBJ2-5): EAGVVQSPRYKIIEKKQPVAFWCNPISGHNTLYWYLQNLGQGPELLIRYENEEAVDDSQLPKDRFSAERLKGVDSTLKIQPAELGDSAVYLCASSLGETQYFGPGTRLLVL.

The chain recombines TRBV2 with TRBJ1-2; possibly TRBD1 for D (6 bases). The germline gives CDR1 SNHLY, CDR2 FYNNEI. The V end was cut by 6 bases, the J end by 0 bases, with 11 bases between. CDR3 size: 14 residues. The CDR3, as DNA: TGTGCCAGCAGGATCGCAGGGGCTAACTATGGCTACACCTTC. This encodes CASRIAGANYGYTF.

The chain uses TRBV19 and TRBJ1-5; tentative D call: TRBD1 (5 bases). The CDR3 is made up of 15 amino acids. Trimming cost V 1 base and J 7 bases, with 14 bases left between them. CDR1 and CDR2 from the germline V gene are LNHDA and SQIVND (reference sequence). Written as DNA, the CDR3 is TGTGCCAGTAGTATAGTTTTCGGGGGTTGGCAGCCCCAGCATTTT. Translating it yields CASSIVFGGWQPQHF.

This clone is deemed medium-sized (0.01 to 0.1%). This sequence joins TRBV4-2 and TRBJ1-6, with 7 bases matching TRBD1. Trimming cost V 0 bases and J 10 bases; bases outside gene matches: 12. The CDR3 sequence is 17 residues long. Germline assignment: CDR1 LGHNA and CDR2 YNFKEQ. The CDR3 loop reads CASSQDYGRGNVSPLHF. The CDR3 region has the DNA TGTGCCAGCAGCCAAGACTACGGCAGGGGGAATGTGTCACCCCTCCACTTT.

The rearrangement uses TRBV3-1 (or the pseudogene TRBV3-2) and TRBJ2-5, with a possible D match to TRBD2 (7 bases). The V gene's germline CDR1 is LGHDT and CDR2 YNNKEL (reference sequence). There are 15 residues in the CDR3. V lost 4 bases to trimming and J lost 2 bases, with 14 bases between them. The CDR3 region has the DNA TGTGCCAGCAGCCCCCACGGGGGGCGTCAAGAGACCCAGTACTTC. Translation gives CASSPHGGRQETQYF.

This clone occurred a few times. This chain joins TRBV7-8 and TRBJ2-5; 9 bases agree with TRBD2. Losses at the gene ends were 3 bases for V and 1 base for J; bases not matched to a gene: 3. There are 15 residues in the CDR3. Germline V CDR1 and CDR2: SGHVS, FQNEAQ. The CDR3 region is CASSFSGGRQETQYF. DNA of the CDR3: TGTGCCAGCAGCTTTAGCGGGGGCCGCCAAGAGACCCAGTACTTC.

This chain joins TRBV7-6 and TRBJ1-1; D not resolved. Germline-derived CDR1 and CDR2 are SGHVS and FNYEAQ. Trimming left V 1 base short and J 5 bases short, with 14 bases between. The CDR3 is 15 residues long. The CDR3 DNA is TGTGCCAGCAGCTTAGAGGGTCCGAGGAGGACTGAAGCTTTCTTT. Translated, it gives CASSLEGPRRTEAFF. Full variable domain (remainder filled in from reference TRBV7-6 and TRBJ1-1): GAGVSQSPRYKVTKRGQDVALRCDPISGHVSLYWYRQALGQGPEFLTYFNYEAQQDKSGLPNDRFSAERPEGSISTLTIQRTEQRDSAMYRCASSLEGPRRTEAFFGQGTRLTVV.

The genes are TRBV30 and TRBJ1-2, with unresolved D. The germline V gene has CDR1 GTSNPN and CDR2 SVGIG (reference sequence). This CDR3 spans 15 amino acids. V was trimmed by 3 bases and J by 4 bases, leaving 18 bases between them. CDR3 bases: TGTGCCTGGAGGGTCTTACGGGCTTGGGGCTATGGCTACACCTTC. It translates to CAWRVLRAWGYGYTF.

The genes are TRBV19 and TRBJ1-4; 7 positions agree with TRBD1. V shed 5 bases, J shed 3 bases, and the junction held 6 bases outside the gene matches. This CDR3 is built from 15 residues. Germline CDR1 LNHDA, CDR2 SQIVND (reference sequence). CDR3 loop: CASSGPTGPNEKLFF. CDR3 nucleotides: TGTGCCAGTAGTGGACCGACAGGGCCTAATGAAAAACTGTTTTTT.

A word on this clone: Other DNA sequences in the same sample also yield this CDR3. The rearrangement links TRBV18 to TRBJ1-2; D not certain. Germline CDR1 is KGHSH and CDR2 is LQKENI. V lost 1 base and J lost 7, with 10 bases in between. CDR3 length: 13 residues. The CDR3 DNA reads TGTGCCAGCTCACCACGTACGGCTTCTGGCTACACCTTC. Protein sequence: CASSPRTASGYTF.

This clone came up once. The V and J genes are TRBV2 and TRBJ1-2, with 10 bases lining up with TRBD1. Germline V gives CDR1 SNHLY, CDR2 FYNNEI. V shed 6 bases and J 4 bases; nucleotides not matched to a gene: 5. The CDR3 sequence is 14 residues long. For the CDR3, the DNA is TGTGCCAGCAGGGGGGACAGGGGACCCTATGGCTACACCTTC. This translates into CASRGDRGPYGYTF.

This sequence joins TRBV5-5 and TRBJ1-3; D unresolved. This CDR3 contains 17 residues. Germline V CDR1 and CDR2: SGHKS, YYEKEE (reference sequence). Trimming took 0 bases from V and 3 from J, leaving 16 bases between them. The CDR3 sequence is CASSLDLGPTGGNTIYF. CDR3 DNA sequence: TGTGCCAGCAGCTTGGACCTCGGACCTACGGGTGGAAACACCATATATTTT. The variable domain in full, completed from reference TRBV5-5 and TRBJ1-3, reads DAGVTQSPTHLIKTRGQQVTLRCSPISGHKSVSWYQQVLGQGPQFIFQYYEKEERGRGNFPDRFSARQFPNYSSELNVNALLLGDSALYLCASSLDLGPTGGNTIYFGEGSWLTVV.

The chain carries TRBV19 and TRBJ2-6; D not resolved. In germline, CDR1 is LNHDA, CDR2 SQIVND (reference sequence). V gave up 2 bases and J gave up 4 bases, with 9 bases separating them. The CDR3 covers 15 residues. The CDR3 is CASSITHTGANVLTF. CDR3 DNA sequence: TGTGCCAGTAGTATAACGCATACGGGGGCCAACGTCCTGACTTTC.

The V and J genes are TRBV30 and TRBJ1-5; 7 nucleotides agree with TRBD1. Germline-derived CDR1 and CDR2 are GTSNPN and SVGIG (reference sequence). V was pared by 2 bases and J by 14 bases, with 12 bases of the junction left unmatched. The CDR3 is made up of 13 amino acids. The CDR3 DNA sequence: TGTGCCTGGAGTCGCTTTACAGGGGCCCCCGAGCATTTT. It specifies CAWSRFTGAPEHF. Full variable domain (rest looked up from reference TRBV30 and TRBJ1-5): SQTIHQWPATLVQPVGSPLSLECTVEGTSNPNLYWYRQAAGRGLQLLFYSVGIGQISSEVPQNLSASRPQDRQFILSSKKLLLSDSGFYLCAWSRFTGAPEHFGDGTRLSIL.

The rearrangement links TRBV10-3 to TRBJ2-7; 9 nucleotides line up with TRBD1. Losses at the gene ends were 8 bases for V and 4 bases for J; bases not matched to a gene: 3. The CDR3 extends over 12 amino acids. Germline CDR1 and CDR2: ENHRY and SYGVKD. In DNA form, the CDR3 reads TGTGCCATCGGACAGGGGATGTACGAGCAGTACTTC. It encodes CAIGQGMYEQYF.

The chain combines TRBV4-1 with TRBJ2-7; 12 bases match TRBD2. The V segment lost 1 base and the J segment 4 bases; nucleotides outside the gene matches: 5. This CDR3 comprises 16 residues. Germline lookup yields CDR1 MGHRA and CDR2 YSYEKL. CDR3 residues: CASSQALLAGGYEQYF. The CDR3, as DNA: TGCGCCAGCAGCCAAGCCCTACTAGCGGGGGGTTACGAGCAGTACTTC.

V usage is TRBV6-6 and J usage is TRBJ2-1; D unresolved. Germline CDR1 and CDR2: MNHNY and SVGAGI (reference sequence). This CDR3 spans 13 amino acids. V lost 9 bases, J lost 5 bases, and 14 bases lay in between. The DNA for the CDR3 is TGTGCCAGTGCCCTGGGCACAGACAATGAGCAGTTCTTC. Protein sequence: CASALGTDNEQFF.

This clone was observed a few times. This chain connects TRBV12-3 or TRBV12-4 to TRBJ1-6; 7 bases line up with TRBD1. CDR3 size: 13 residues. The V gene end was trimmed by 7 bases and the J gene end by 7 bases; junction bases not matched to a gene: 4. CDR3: CASKGAHNSPLHF. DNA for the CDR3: TGTGCCAGCAAGGGGGCACACAATTCACCCCTCCACTTT.

This CDR3 reads CASSLGQGGTDTQYF. The CDR3 bases are TGCGCCAGCAGCCTGGGACAGGGGGGTACAGATACGCAGTATTTT. V usage is TRBV5-1 and J usage is TRBJ2-3, with 11 bases lining up with TRBD1. The V gene end was trimmed by 4 bases and the J gene end by 3 bases; junction bases not matched to a gene: 4. The CDR3 has 15 amino acids. Germline V CDR1 and CDR2: SGHRS, YFSETQ. Together with reference TRBV5-1 and TRBJ2-3, the CDR3 gives the full variable domain: KAGVTQTPRYLIKTRGQQVTLSCSPISGHRSVSWYQQTPGQGLQFLFEYFSETQRNKGNFPGRFSGRQFSNSRSEMNVSTLELGDSALYLCASSLGQGGTDTQYFGPGTRLTVL.

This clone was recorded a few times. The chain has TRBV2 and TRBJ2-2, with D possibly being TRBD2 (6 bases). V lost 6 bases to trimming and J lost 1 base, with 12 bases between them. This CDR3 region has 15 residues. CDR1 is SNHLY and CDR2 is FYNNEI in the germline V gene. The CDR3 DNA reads TGTGCCAGCAGGATGACTAGTGTGAACACCGGGGAGCTGTTTTTT. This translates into CASRMTSVNTGELFF.

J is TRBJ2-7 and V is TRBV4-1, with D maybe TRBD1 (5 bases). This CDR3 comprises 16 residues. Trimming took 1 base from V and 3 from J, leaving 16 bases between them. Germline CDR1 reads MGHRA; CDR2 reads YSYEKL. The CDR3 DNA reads TGCGCCAGCAGCCAAGCTCCCCAGGGTGCGATCTACGAGCAGTACTTC. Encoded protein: CASSQAPQGAIYEQYF.

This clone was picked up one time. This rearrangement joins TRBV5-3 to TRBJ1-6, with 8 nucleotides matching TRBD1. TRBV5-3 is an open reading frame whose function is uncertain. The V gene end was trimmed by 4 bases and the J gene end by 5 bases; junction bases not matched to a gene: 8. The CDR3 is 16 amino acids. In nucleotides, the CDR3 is TGTGCCAGAAGCCCTTTACCGGGACAGGATAATTCACCCCTCCACTTT. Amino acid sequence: CARSPLPGQDNSPLHF.

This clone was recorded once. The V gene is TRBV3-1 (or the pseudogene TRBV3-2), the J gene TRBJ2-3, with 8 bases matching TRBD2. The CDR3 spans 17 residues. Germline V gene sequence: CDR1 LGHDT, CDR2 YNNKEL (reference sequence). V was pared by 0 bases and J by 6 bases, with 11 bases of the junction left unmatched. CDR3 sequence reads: CASSQDSSRGGADTQYF. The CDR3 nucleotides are TGTGCCAGCAGCCAAGATTCTTCCCGGGGGGGTGCGGATACGCAGTATTTT.

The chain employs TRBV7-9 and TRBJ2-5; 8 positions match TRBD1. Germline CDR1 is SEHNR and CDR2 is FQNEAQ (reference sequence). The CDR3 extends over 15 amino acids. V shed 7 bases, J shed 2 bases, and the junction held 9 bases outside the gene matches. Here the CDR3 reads CASTQGAGLQETQYF. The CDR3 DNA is TGTGCCAGCACCCAGGGGGCGGGGCTGCAAGAGACCCAGTACTTC.

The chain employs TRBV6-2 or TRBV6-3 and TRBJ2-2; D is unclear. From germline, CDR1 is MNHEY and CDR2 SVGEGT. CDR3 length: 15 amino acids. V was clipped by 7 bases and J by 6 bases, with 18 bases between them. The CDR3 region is CASTPNRVSAGELFF. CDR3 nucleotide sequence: TGTGCCAGCACCCCCAATCGCGTGAGCGCCGGGGAGCTGTTTTTT.

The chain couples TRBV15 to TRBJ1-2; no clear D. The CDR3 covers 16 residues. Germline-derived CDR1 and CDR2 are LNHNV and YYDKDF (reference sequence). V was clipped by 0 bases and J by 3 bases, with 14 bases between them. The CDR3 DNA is TGTGCCACCAGCAGAGATTCCGGTCGAAGAGACTATGGCTACACCTTC. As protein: CATSRDSGRRDYGYTF.

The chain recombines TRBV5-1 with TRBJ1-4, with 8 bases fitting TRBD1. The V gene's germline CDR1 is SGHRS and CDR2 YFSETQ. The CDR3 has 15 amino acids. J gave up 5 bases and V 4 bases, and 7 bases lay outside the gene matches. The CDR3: CASSRGGDRNEKLFF. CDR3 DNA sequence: TGCGCCAGCAGCAGGGGAGGGGACAGGAATGAAAAACTGTTTTTT.

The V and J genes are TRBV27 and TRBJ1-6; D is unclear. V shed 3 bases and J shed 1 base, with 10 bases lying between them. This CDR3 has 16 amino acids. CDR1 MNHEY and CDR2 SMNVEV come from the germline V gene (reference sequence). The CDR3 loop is CASSFWAGSYNSPLHF. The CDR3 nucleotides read TGTGCCAGCAGTTTTTGGGCCGGGTCCTATAATTCACCCCTCCACTTT.

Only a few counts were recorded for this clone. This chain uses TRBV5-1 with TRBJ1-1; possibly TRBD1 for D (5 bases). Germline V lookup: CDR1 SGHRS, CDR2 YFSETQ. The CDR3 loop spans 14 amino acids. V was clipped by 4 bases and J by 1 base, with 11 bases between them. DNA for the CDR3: TGCGCCAGCAGCGGGGGTCTTAGGAACACTGAAGCTTTCTTT. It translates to CASSGGLRNTEAFF.

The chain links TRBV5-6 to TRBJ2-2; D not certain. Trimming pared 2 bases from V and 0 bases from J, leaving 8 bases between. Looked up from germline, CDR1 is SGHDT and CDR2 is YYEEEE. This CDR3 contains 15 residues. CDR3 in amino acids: CASSLSVTNTGELFF. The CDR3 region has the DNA TGTGCCAGCAGCTTATCTGTTACGAACACCGGGGAGCTGTTTTTT.

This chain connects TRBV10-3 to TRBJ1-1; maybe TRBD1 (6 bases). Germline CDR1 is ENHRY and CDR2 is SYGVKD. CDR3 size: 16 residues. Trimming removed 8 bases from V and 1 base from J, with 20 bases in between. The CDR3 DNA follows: TGTGCCATCTCTCAATGGGCAGGGGCTGGGAACACTGAAGCTTTCTTT. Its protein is CAISQWAGAGNTEAFF.

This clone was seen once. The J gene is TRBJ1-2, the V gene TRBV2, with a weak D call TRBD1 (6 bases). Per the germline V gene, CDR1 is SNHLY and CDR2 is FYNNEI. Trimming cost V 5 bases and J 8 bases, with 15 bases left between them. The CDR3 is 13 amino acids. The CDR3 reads CASSRGTWGGYTF. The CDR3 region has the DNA TGTGCCAGCAGTAGAGGGACATGGGGAGGCTACACCTTC.